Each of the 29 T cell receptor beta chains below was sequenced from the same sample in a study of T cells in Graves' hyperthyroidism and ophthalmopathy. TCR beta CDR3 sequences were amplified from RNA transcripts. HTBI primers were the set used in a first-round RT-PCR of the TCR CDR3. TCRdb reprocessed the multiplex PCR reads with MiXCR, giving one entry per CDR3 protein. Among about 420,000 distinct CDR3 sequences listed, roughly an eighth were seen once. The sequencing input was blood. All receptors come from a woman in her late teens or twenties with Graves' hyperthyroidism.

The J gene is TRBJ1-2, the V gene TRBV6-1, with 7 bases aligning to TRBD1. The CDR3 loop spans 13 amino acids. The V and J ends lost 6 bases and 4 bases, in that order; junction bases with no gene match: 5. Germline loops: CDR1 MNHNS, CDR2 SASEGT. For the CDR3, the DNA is TGTGCCAGCAGCACAGGGGCAGCCTATGGCTACACCTTC. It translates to CASSTGAAYGYTF.

CDR3 DNA sequence: TGTGCCAGCAGCCCCTTAGCGGAGGGAACAGCGGGAGGCCCACAGACCCAGTACTTC. It translates to CASSPLAEGTAGGPQTQYF. This rearrangement joins TRBV7-6 to TRBJ2-5, with 9 bases fitting TRBD2. Germline CDR1 SGHVS, CDR2 FNYEAQ. CDR3 length: 19 amino acids. The V gene end was trimmed by 5 bases and the J gene end by 6 bases; junction bases not matched to a gene: 22.

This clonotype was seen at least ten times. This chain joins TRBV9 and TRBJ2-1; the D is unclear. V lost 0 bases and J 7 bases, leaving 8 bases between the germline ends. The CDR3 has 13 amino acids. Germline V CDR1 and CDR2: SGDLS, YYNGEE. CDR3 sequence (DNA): TGTGCCAGCAGCGTAGACTCTACAAATGAGCAGTTCTTC. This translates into CASSVDSTNEQFF.

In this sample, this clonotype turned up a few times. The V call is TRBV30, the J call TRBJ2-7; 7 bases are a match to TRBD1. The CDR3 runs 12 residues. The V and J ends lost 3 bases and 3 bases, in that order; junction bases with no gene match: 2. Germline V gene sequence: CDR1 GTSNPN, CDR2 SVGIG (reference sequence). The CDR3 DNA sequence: TGTGCCTGGAGCGGGGACAGCTACGAGCAGTACTTC. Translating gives CAWSGDSYEQYF.

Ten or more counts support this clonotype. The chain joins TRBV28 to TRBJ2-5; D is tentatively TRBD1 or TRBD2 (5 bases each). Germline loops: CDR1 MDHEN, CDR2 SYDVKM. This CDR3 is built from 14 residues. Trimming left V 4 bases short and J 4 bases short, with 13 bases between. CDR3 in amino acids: CASSYGGNRETQYF. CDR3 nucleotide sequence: TGTGCCAGCAGTTATGGGGGAAATCGAGAGACCCAGTACTTC.

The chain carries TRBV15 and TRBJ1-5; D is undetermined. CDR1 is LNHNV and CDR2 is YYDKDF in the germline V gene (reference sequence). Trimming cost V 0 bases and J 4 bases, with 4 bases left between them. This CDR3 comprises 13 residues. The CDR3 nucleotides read TGTGCCACCAGCAGAGATCCGAATCAGCCCCAGCATTTT. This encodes CATSRDPNQPQHF.

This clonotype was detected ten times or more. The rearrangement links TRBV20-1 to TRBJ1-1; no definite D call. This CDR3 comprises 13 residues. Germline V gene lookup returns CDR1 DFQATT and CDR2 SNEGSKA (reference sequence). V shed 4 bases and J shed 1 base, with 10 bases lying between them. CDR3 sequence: CSANRGQNTEAFF. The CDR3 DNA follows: TGCAGTGCTAATCGAGGGCAGAACACTGAAGCTTTCTTT.

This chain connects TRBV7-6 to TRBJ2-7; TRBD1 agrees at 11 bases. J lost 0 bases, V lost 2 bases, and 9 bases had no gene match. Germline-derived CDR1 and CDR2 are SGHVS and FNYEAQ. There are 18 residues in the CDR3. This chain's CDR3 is CASSLRIDGQGASYEQYF. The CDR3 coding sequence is TGTGCCAGCAGCTTAAGGATCGACGGACAGGGGGCCTCCTACGAGCAGTACTTC.

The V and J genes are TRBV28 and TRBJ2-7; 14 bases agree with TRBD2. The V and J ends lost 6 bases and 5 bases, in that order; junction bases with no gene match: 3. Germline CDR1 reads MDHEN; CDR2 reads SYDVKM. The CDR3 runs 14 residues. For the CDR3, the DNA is TGTGCCAGCAGACTGGGACTAGCGGGAGACGAGCAGTACTTC. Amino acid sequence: CASRLGLAGDEQYF.

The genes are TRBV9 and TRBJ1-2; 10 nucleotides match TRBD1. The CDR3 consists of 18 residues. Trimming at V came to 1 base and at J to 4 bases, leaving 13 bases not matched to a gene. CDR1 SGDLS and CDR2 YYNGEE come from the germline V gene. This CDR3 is CASSVNGGGDRGVYGYTF. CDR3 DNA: TGTGCCAGCAGCGTAAACGGGGGAGGGGACAGGGGAGTCTATGGCTACACCTTC.

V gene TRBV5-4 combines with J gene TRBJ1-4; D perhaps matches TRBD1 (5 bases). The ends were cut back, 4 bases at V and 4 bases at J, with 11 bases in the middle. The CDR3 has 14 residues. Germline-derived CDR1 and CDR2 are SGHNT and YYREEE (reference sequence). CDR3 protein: CASSQGTDNEKLFF. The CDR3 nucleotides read TGTGCCAGCAGCCAGGGAACGGATAATGAAAAACTGTTTTTT.

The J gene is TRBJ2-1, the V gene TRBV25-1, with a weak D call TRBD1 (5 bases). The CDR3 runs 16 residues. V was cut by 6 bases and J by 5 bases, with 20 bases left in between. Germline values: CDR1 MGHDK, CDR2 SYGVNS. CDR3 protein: CASSEERQYPNNEQFF. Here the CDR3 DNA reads TGTGCCAGCAGCGAAGAAAGACAGTACCCAAACAATGAGCAGTTCTTC.

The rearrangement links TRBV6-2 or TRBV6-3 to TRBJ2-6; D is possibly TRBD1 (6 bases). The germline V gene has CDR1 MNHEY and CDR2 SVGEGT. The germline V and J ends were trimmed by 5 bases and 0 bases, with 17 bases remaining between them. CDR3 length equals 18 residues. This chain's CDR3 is CASSQRTDFISGANVLTF. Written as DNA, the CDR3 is TGTGCCAGCAGTCAACGGACAGATTTTATCTCTGGGGCCAACGTCCTGACTTTC.

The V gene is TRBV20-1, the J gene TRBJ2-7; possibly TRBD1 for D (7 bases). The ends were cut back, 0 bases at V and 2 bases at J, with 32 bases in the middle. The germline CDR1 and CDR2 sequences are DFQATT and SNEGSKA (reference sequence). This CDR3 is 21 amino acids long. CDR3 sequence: CSAREGVGPTGILTRPYEQYF. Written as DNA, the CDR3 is TGCAGTGCTAGAGAGGGTGTTGGCCCGACAGGGATATTGACTAGACCCTACGAGCAGTACTTC.

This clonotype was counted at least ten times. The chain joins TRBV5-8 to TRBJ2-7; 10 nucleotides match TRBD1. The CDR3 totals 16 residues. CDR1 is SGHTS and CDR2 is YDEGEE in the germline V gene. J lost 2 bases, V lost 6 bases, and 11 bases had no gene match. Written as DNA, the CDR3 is TGTGCCAGCAACCAAGGACAGGGGGGGCCGCCCTACGAGCAGTACTTC. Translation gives CASNQGQGGPPYEQYF.

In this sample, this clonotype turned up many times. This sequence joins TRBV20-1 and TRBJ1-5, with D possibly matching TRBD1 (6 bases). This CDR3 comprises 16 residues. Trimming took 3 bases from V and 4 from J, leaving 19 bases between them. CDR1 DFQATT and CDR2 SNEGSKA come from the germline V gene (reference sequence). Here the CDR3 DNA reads TGCAGTGCTAGCCCAAGTCCTACAGGGAAAAATCAGCCCCAGCATTTT. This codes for CSASPSPTGKNQPQHF.

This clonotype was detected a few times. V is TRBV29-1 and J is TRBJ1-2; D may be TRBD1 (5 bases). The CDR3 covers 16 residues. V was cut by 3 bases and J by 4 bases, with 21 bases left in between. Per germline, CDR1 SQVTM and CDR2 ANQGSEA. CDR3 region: CSVDDVWGEDLYGYTF. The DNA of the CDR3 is TGCAGCGTTGACGATGTTTGGGGGGAGGATCTCTATGGCTACACCTTC.

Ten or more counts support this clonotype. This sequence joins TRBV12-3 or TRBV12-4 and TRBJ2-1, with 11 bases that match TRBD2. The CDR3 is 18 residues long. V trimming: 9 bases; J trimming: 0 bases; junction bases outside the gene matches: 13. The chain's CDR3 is CASSSGTSGINSYNEQFF. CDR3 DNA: TGTGCCAGTTCCTCCGGGACTAGCGGAATTAACTCCTACAATGAGCAGTTCTTC.

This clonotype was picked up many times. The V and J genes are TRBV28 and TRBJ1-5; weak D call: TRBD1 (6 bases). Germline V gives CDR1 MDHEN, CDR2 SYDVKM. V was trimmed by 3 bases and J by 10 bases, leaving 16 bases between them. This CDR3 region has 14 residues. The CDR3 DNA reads TGTGCCAGCAGTTTTCGGACAGCCCGCGGCCCCCAGCATTTT. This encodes CASSFRTARGPQHF.

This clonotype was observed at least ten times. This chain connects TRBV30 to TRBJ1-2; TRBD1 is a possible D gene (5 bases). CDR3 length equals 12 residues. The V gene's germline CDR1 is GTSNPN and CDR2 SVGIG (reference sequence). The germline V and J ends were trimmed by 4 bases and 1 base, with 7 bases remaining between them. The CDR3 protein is CAWIGGNYGYTF. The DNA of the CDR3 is TGTGCCTGGATCGGGGGTAACTATGGCTACACCTTC.

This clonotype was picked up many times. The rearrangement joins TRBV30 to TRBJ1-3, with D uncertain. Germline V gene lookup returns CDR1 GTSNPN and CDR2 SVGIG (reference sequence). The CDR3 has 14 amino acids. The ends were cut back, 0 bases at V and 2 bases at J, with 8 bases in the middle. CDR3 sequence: CAWSVLTAGNTIYF. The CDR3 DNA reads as TGTGCCTGGAGTGTACTTACTGCTGGAAACACCATATATTTT.

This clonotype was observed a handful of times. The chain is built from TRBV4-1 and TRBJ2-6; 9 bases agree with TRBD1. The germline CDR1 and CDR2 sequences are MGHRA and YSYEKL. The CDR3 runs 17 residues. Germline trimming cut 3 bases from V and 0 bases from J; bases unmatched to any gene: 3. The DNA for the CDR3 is TGCGCCAGCAGCCAGACAGGGGGAAGCTCTGGGGCCAACGTCCTGACTTTC. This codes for CASSQTGGSSGANVLTF.

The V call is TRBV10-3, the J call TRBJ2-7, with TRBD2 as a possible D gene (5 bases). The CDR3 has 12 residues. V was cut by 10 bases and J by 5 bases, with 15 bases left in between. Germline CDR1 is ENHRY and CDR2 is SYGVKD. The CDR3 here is CASRLPGNEQYF. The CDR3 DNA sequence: TGTGCCAGCCGACTCCCCGGGAACGAGCAGTACTTC.

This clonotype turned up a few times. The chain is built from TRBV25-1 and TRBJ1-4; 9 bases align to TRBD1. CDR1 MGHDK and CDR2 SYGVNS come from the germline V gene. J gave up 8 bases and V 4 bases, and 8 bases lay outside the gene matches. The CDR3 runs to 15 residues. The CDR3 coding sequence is TGTGCCAGCAGTGGCGTACAGGGGGCGCTGGAAAAACTGTTTTTT. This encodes CASSGVQGALEKLFF.

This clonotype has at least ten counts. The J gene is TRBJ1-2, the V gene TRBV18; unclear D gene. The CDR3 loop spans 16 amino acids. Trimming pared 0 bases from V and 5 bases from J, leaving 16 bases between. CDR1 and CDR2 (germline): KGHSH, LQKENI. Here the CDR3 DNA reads TGTGCCAGCTCACCACCCGTTCGTGCAGAGACTTATGGCTACACCTTC. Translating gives CASSPPVRAETYGYTF.

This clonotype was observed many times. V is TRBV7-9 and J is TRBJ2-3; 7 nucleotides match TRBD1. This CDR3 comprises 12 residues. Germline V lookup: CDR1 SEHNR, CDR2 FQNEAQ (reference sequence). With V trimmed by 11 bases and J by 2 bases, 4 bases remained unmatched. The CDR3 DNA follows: TGTGCCGTGGGACAGAACACAGATACGCAGTATTTT. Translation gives CAVGQNTDTQYF.

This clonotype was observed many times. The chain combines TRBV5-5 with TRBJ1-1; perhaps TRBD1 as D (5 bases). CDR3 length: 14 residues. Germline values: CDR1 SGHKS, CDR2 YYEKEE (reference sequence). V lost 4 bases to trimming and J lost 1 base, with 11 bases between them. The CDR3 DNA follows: TGTGCCAGCAGCCGCGGGACGGGGAACACTGAAGCTTTCTTT. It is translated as CASSRGTGNTEAFF.

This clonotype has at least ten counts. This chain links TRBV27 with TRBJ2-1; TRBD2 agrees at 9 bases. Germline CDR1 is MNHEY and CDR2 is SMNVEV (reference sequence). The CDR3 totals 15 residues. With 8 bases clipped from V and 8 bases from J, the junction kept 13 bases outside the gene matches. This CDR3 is CASAVGREGLDEQFF. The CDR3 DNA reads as TGTGCCAGCGCAGTGGGGCGGGAGGGCCTAGATGAGCAGTTCTTC.

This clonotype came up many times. This CDR3 reads CAWSGRRNEKLFF. The CDR3, as DNA: TGTGCCTGGAGTGGGAGGCGAAATGAAAAACTGTTTTTT. The chain links TRBV30 to TRBJ1-4, with D uncertain. Trimming cost V 1 base and J 5 bases, with 8 bases left between them. Germline V gene sequence: CDR1 GTSNPN, CDR2 SVGIG (reference sequence). This CDR3 region has 13 residues. Full variable domain (rest looked up from reference TRBV30 and TRBJ1-4): SQTIHQWPATLVQPVGSPLSLECTVEGTSNPNLYWYRQAAGRGLQLLFYSVGIGQISSEVPQNLSASRPQDRQFILSSKKLLLSDSGFYLCAWSGRRNEKLFFGSGTQLSVL.